This passage covers 20 T cell receptor beta chains from one sample sequenced in a study of CD8 T cells in Susac syndrome. Random hexamers were used to reverse transcribe the RNA input (about 0.5 to 1 ug). One entry per CDR3 protein, called by TCRdb with MiXCR from the immunoSEQ multiplex PCR reads. This sample yields some 200,000 distinct CDR3 sequences, of which 90% to 96% are seen a single time; 0.098% belongs to the top ten. The sample comprised CD4+ T cells from PBMCs. These receptors originate from a human donor with Susac syndrome.

The chain uses TRBV18 and TRBJ1-6; 9 nucleotides align to TRBD1. Losses at the gene ends were 3 bases for V and 7 bases for J; bases not matched to a gene: 4. This CDR3 contains 15 residues. In germline, CDR1 is KGHSH, CDR2 LQKENI. The CDR3: CASSPRTGENSPLHF. CDR3 bases: TGTGCCAGCTCACCTCGGACAGGGGAGAATTCACCCCTCCACTTT.

This rearrangement joins TRBV29-1 to TRBJ1-2, with TRBD1 identical over 8 bases. The CDR3 is 13 residues long. CDR1 and CDR2 (germline): SQVTM, ANQGSEA. V shed 4 bases, J shed 4 bases, and the junction held 5 bases outside the gene matches. The CDR3 here is CSVGGGQAYGYTF. The CDR3 DNA reads as TGCAGCGTTGGCGGGGGACAGGCCTATGGCTACACCTTC.

This clonotype was counted once. The gene calls are TRBV30 and TRBJ2-5, with D hard to call. With 4 bases removed from V and 7 bases from J, the gap between germline ends came to 13 bases. CDR3 length equals 12 residues. The V gene's germline CDR1 is GTSNPN and CDR2 SVGIG (reference sequence). Here the CDR3 DNA reads TGTGCCTGGATAATAGGTCAGACGACCCAGTACTTC. It yields the protein CAWIIGQTTQYF.

The rearrangement uses TRBV18 and TRBJ2-5, with D possibly TRBD1 on 5 matching bases. The germline V gene has CDR1 KGHSH and CDR2 LQKENI. V gave up 3 bases and J gave up 1 base, with 9 bases separating them. This CDR3 comprises 14 residues. CDR3 residues: CASSPQGTQETQYF. As DNA, the CDR3 is TGTGCCAGCTCACCCCAGGGAACCCAAGAGACCCAGTACTTC.

Concerning this clonotype itself: No DNA is shown, since the ends of the CDR3 on it are uncertain; the CDR3 is the one TCRdb lists. The chain uses TRBV21-1 and TRBJ2-3; TRBD1 is the table's D call, not checked against the DNA. TRBV21-1 is termed a pseudogene. The CDR3 region is 19 residues in length, termini included. This CDR3 is CASSKNSVGSGTRSNTQYF.

This chain links TRBV21-1 with TRBJ2-7; TRBD1 reflects the table's D call only, with no check against the DNA. TRBV21-1 represents a pseudogene. CDR3 length: 15 residues. The CDR3 region is CASSSHHNRDYEQYF. CDR3 in DNA: TGTGCCAGCAGCAGCCACCACAACAGGGACTACGAGCAGTACTTC.

This clonotype was observed a single time. The rearrangement joins TRBV4-3 to TRBJ2-1, with 8 bases identical to TRBD1. The CDR3 sequence is 16 residues long. Per germline, CDR1 LGHNA and CDR2 YSLEER. V shed 0 bases, J shed 10 bases, and the junction held 11 bases outside the gene matches. DNA for the CDR3: TGCGCCAGCAGCCAAGATGTAGGACAGGGTGTGGAGGAGCAGTTCTTC. It codes for CASSQDVGQGVEEQFF.

The rearrangement links TRBV4-3 to TRBJ1-2, with 8 bases matching TRBD1. V dropped 1 base and J dropped 4; count of bases not matched to a gene: 2. Germline-derived CDR1 and CDR2 are LGHNA and YSLEER. This CDR3 spans 14 amino acids. The CDR3 loop reads CASSQGTGGYGYTF. In nucleotides, the CDR3 is TGCGCCAGCAGCCAAGGAACAGGGGGCTATGGCTACACCTTC.

This rearrangement joins TRBV20-1 to TRBJ2-7; 13 bases are shared with TRBD2. Germline V gene sequence: CDR1 DFQATT, CDR2 SNEGSKA (reference sequence). V lost 7 bases, J lost 4 bases, and 4 bases stayed unmatched. The CDR3 is 13 amino acids. This CDR3 is CSGGTSGMYEQYF. The CDR3 DNA is TGCAGTGGGGGGACTAGCGGGATGTACGAGCAGTACTTC.

This clonotype was observed once. V gene TRBV7-9 combines with J gene TRBJ2-5; the match to TRBD1 covers 12 bases. V lost 4 bases and J lost 4; bases outside the gene matches: 4. Looked up from germline, CDR1 is SEHNR and CDR2 is FQNEAQ (reference sequence). The CDR3 totals 15 residues. The CDR3 region is CASSSGTGGIETQYF. The CDR3 coding sequence is TGTGCCAGCAGCTCCGGGACAGGGGGCATAGAGACCCAGTACTTC.

The chain recombines TRBV7-2 with TRBJ2-5, with no clear D. Germline V gene sequence: CDR1 SGHTA, CDR2 FQGNSA. The CDR3 extends over 12 amino acids. V shed 3 bases and J shed 3 bases, with 5 bases lying between them. The CDR3 nucleotides read TGTGCCAGCAGCTTCCAGAAAGAGACCCAGTACTTC. This encodes CASSFQKETQYF.

This chain links TRBV7-2 with TRBJ2-3; TRBD2 matches 10 bases. CDR1 is SGHTA and CDR2 is FQGNSA in the germline V gene. With 7 bases clipped from V and 4 bases from J, the junction kept 2 bases outside the gene matches. This CDR3 contains 13 residues. CDR3 sequence: CASKRGGPDTQYF. CDR3 bases: TGTGCCAGCAAGCGGGGGGGCCCAGATACGCAGTATTTT. Supplemented by reference TRBV7-2 and TRBJ2-3, the full variable domain reads GAGVSQSPSNKVTEKGKDVELRCDPISGHTALYWYRQSLGQGLEFLIYFQGNSAPDKSGLPSDRFSAERTGGSVSTLTIQRTQQEDSAVYLCASKRGGPDTQYFGPGTRLTVL.

This clonotype was seen only once. The V and J genes are TRBV3-1 and TRBJ1-4; weak D call: TRBD1 (6 bases). This CDR3 is 14 amino acids long. The germline gives CDR1 LGHDT, CDR2 YNNKEL (reference sequence). V shed 4 bases and J shed 7 bases, with 13 bases lying between them. The DNA of the CDR3 is TGTGCCAGCAGCCCAACAGGGATGGGTGAAAAACTGTTTTTT. Its translation is CASSPTGMGEKLFF. Complete variable domain (other parts from reference TRBV3-1 and TRBJ1-4): DTAVSQTPKYLVTQMGNDKSIKCEQNLGHDTMYWYKQDSKKFLKIMFSYNNKELIINETVPNRFSPKSPDKAHLNLHINSLELGDSAVYFCASSPTGMGEKLFFGSGTQLSVL.

This chain links TRBV20-1 with TRBJ2-1; weak D call: TRBD1 (6 bases). CDR1 and CDR2 (germline): DFQATT, SNEGSKA (reference sequence). The CDR3 runs to 15 residues. The V gene lost 0 bases and the J gene lost 9 bases, with 18 bases spanning the gap. CDR3 nucleotide sequence: TGCAGTGCTAGAGATCCCCAGGGGTGGTATCCTGAGCAGTTCTTC. This encodes CSARDPQGWYPEQFF.

In its sample, this clonotype was seen once. The chain has TRBV7-2 and TRBJ2-3; D is unresolved. CDR1 is SGHTA, CDR2 FQGNSA, per germline. The CDR3 consists of 14 residues. With 3 bases removed from V and 2 bases from J, the gap between germline ends came to 9 bases. The CDR3: CASSLGSLTDTQYF. The CDR3 coding sequence is TGTGCCAGCAGCTTGGGGTCCCTCACAGATACGCAGTATTTT.

J is TRBJ2-3 and V is TRBV7-9; TRBD2 agrees at 11 bases. The junction had 13 bases not matched to a gene; V was cut back by 5 bases and J by 6 bases. The CDR3 is made up of 17 amino acids. Per the germline V gene, CDR1 is SEHNR and CDR2 is FQNEAQ (reference sequence). For the CDR3, the DNA is TGTGCCAGCAGCCCGGTCGCACTAGCGGGGGTTGTGGATACGCAGTATTTT. It encodes CASSPVALAGVVDTQYF.

The V call is TRBV27, the J call TRBJ2-1; 8 bases agree with TRBD1. CDR1 is MNHEY and CDR2 is SMNVEV in the germline V gene (reference sequence). This CDR3 is 14 amino acids long. J gave up 7 bases and V 10 bases, and 12 bases lay outside the gene matches. The CDR3 is CATYRSGGQNEQFF. The CDR3 nucleotides are TGTGCCACCTACCGTTCAGGGGGCCAGAATGAGCAGTTCTTC.

This clonotype came up once. The chain joins TRBV29-1 to TRBJ2-1; D call uncertain. The CDR3 is made up of 15 amino acids. V was pared by 3 bases and J by 0 bases, with 12 bases between. Per germline, CDR1 SQVTM and CDR2 ANQGSEA. The CDR3 coding sequence is TGCAGCGTTGATGGGCGGCTACGCTCCTACAATGAGCAGTTCTTC. Translation: CSVDGRLRSYNEQFF.

The chain joins TRBV6-2 or TRBV6-3 to TRBJ2-1; D is ambiguous. Germline V gene data show CDR1 as MNHEY and CDR2 as SVGEGT. The length of the CDR3 is 15 residues. The V end lost 7 bases, the J end lost 0 bases, and 13 bases lay between the germline ends. CDR3 sequence (DNA): TGTGCCAGCATGCAGGCGACTTTCTCCTACAATGAGCAGTTCTTC. Amino acid sequence: CASMQATFSYNEQFF.

V gene TRBV29-1 combines with J gene TRBJ2-1; 7 nucleotides line up with TRBD2. Per germline, CDR1 SQVTM and CDR2 ANQGSEA. CDR3 length equals 13 residues. The V segment lost 7 bases and the J segment 2 bases; nucleotides outside the gene matches: 5. The CDR3 nucleotides read TGCAGCGCCCGGACTAGAGCCTACAATGAGCAGTTCTTC. This codes for CSARTRAYNEQFF.